Below, 11 T cell receptor beta chains from the same sample are listed, as sequenced in a study of T-cell reconstitution after alpha-beta-depleted transplantation in children (dated by TCRdb to 2016 to 2017). The sample's treatment or condition, from its label and the paper: allogeneic hematopoietic cell transplantation with graft depleted of TCRalphabeta T cells and CD19 B cells. The method behind the library was PCR. Sequencing used an Illumina HiSeq 2500. Molecular barcoding was employed in the preparation of TCR libraries, with unique molecular identifiers being used to normalize TCRbeta repertoire quantification. Using fastp at Q25 and MiXCR, TCRdb reprocessed the public reads and kept productive beta chains. Every CDR3 protein is listed once, alongside the most common genes and DNA of its rows. The sample includes hundreds of thousands of distinct CDR3 sequences, with 10% to 15% observed a single time. The ten largest clones take up 2.2% of the sample.

Sequences were derived from PBMCs, mostly from graft donor cells, sampled 360 days after TCRalphabeta/CD19-depleted stem cell transplant. The receptor source for this set is a male patient between 5 and 17 years old who had a stem cell transplant for acute myeloid leukemia, so the T cells may come from the graft donor.

CDR3 DNA sequence: TGTGCCAGCATACGATCCTCGCGGGAGTTCTACAATGAGCAGTTCTTC. Encoded protein: CASIRSSREFYNEQFF. J is TRBJ2-1 and V is TRBV7-9, with 7 nucleotides matching TRBD2. The CDR3 runs 16 residues. Germline CDR1 is SEHNR and CDR2 is FQNEAQ (reference sequence). After removal of 7 bases from V and 3 bases from J, the junction contained 12 bases not matched to a gene.

The genes are TRBV20-1 and TRBJ2-1, with D unclear. V lost 0 bases, J lost 10 bases, and 7 bases lay in between. The CDR3 has 11 amino acids. Germline V CDR1 and CDR2: DFQATT, SNEGSKA (reference sequence). DNA for the CDR3: TGCAGTGCTAGAGATGGCTGGGAGCAGTTCTTC. This codes for CSARDGWEQFF.

This clonotype was picked up many times. CDR3 DNA: TGTGCCAGCAGCCCCCGACTAGCGGGAGGCTACGAGCAGTACTTC. Residues: CASSPRLAGGYEQYF. This chain links TRBV9 with TRBJ2-7; 13 nucleotides match TRBD2. V lost 4 bases, J lost 3 bases, and 4 bases stayed unmatched. Germline CDR1 is SGDLS and CDR2 is YYNGEE. The CDR3 has 15 residues.

This clonotype has just one count. The genes are TRBV7-2 and TRBJ2-5; TRBD2 matches at 8 bases. V trimming: 2 bases; J trimming: 2 bases; junction bases outside the gene matches: 7. Germline V gives CDR1 SGHTA, CDR2 FQGNSA. The CDR3 is made up of 16 amino acids. The CDR3 spells CASSLSGRAEQETQYF. The CDR3, as DNA: TGTGCCAGCAGCTTATCCGGGAGGGCAGAGCAAGAGACCCAGTACTTC.

This clonotype appeared many times. The rearrangement uses TRBV12-3 or TRBV12-4 and TRBJ1-1, with 7 positions matching TRBD1. The CDR3 loop spans 14 amino acids. Trimming cost V 6 bases and J 1 base; bases outside gene matches: 5. CDR3 nucleotides: TGTGCCAGCAGCCAGACAGGGCGGAACACTGAAGCTTTCTTT. This gives the protein CASSQTGRNTEAFF.

This clonotype was counted a few times. This chain uses TRBV14 with TRBJ2-3; unclear D gene. The CDR3 totals 16 residues. Per germline, CDR1 SGHDN and CDR2 FVKESK. Between the trimmed V and J ends, which lost 1 base and 5 bases, there was a span of 16 bases. The CDR3 loop reads CASSQGNRALKDTQYF. CDR3 nucleotides: TGTGCCAGCAGCCAAGGAAATCGGGCCCTCAAAGATACGCAGTATTTT.

This clonotype was counted between two and nine times. The chain joins TRBV20-1 to TRBJ2-7, with 9 bases that match TRBD2. The germline V gene encodes CDR1 DFQATT and CDR2 SNEGSKA (reference sequence). This CDR3 comprises 15 residues. Trimming cost V 3 bases and J 0 bases; bases outside gene matches: 6. The CDR3 protein is CSARESGRPSYEQYF. DNA for the CDR3: TGCAGTGCTAGGGAGAGCGGGAGGCCCTCCTACGAGCAGTACTTC.

This clonotype was observed at least ten times. The chain carries TRBV4-2 and TRBJ2-5, with D tentatively TRBD1 or TRBD2 (5 bases each). CDR1 is LGHNA and CDR2 is YNFKEQ in the germline V gene. The CDR3 extends over 13 amino acids. With 4 bases removed from V and 7 bases from J, the gap between germline ends came to 13 bases. CDR3 nucleotides: TGTGCCAGCAGCCCCGAGGGGCTAGTGACCCAGTACTTC. Residues: CASSPEGLVTQYF.

The V call is TRBV12-3 or TRBV12-4, the J call TRBJ2-7; D not certain. Between the trimmed V and J ends, which lost 0 bases and 0 bases, there was a span of 9 bases. The CDR3 length is 15 residues. CDR3 region: CASSLALGVSYEQYF. CDR3 nucleotide sequence: TGTGCCAGCAGTTTAGCGTTAGGCGTCTCCTACGAGCAGTACTTC.

V and J are TRBV2 and TRBJ2-7; perhaps TRBD1 as D (5 bases). The CDR3 consists of 16 residues. The V end was cut by 4 bases, the J end by 0 bases, with 16 bases between. Germline CDR1 SNHLY, CDR2 FYNNEI. DNA of the CDR3: TGTGCCAGCAGTGCTGACAGATACCGACACTCCTACGAGCAGTACTTC. This translates into CASSADRYRHSYEQYF.

This clonotype was seen at least ten times. The rearrangement joins TRBV4-3 to TRBJ2-7, with D uncertain. The germline V and J ends were trimmed by 1 base and 3 bases, with 7 bases remaining between them. The CDR3 has 13 amino acids. Per germline, CDR1 LGHNA and CDR2 YSLEER. The CDR3 coding sequence is TGCGCCAGCAGCCAAGGTACAGACTACGAGCAGTACTTC. As protein: CASSQGTDYEQYF.